Listed here are 11 T cell receptor beta chains from one sample, sequenced in a study of T cell responses to AZD1222 COVID-19 vaccine. This table comes from immunoSEQ multiplex PCR, and its TCRdb copy is limited to in-frame clones, with some not included. The sample lists 65,000 to 80,000 clones; more than 75% were seen once. This sample comprised peripheral blood, obtained 28 days after the second dose of the MenACWY control vaccine. These receptors came from an adult who received the MenACWY meningococcal vaccine as a control.

The J gene is TRBJ1-5, the V gene TRBV18; 8 bases match TRBD1. CDR1 and CDR2 from the germline V gene are KGHSH and LQKENI. J gave up 5 bases and V 3 bases, and 6 bases lay outside the gene matches. This CDR3 contains 15 residues. In DNA, the CDR3 is TGTGCCAGCTCACCGGGCAGGGGGCAAGATCAGCCCCAGCATTTT. As protein: CASSPGRGQDQPQHF.

V is TRBV9 and J is TRBJ2-1; D might be TRBD2 (6 bases). There are 15 residues in the CDR3. Per the germline V gene, CDR1 is SGDLS and CDR2 is YYNGEE. Trimming shortened V by 0 bases and J by 8 bases, and 15 bases separated the two germline ends. For the CDR3, the DNA is TGTGCCAGCAGCGTAGGGGGGAGGCCGACGGATGAGCAGTTCTTC. Translation gives CASSVGGRPTDEQFF.

This chain joins TRBV30 and TRBJ2-7; maybe TRBD2 (5 bases). CDR3 size: 13 residues. The ends were cut back, 5 bases at V and 3 bases at J, with 14 bases in the middle. Germline V lookup: CDR1 GTSNPN, CDR2 SVGIG (reference sequence). The CDR3 bases are TGTGCCTGGGACCGCGGAGGTATCTACGAGCAGTACTTC. Its translation: CAWDRGGIYEQYF.

The rearrangement links TRBV3-1 (or the pseudogene TRBV3-2) to TRBJ2-1; 9 positions agree with TRBD2. This CDR3 is built from 15 residues. J was trimmed by 4 bases and V by 8 bases; bases with no gene match: 9. Germline loops: CDR1 LGHDT, CDR2 YNNKEL (reference sequence). This CDR3 is CASPVSGRTYNEQFF. CDR3 sequence (DNA): TGTGCCAGCCCCGTTAGCGGGAGAACTTACAATGAGCAGTTCTTC.

The chain recombines TRBV5-1 with TRBJ2-7; maybe TRBD1 (5 bases). Trimming pared 5 bases from V and 7 bases from J, leaving 19 bases between. The length of the CDR3 is 14 residues. Germline CDR1 SGHRS, CDR2 YFSETQ. The CDR3 region is CASRWADQKGEQYF. CDR3 coding DNA: TGCGCCAGCAGGTGGGCGGATCAGAAGGGGGAGCAGTACTTC.

The chain joins TRBV6-1 to TRBJ1-5; possibly TRBD1 for D (5 bases). Trimming took off 2 bases at V and 7 bases at J, with 9 bases between the two ends. CDR1 is MNHNS, CDR2 SASEGT, per germline. This CDR3 has 13 amino acids. The CDR3 DNA is TGTGCCAGCAGTGAACGGGGCCCACAGCCCCAGCATTTT. Its translation: CASSERGPQPQHF.

The chain links TRBV10-3 to TRBJ1-2; D unclear. Trimming took off 4 bases at V and 0 bases at J, with 15 bases between the two ends. Germline V gene lookup returns CDR1 ENHRY and CDR2 SYGVKD. The CDR3 consists of 16 residues. The CDR3 spells CAISGRGDGPNYGYTF. CDR3 sequence (DNA): TGTGCCATCAGTGGCCGAGGTGACGGCCCTAACTATGGCTACACCTTC.

In its sample, this clone was seen once. The chain is built from TRBV27 and TRBJ1-5, with D perhaps TRBD1 (5 bases). CDR1 MNHEY and CDR2 SMNVEV come from the germline V gene (reference sequence). This CDR3 is built from 18 residues. Trimming took off 8 bases at V and 0 bases at J, with 23 bases between the two ends. For the CDR3, the DNA is TGTGCCAGCTCCCTTAGGGGCCAGAGTAGGTTTAGCAATCAGCCCCAGCATTTT. Its translation: CASSLRGQSRFSNQPQHF.

The gene calls are TRBV15 and TRBJ2-5; 7 nucleotides agree with TRBD1. Per germline, CDR1 LNHNV and CDR2 YYDKDF (reference sequence). CDR3 size: 14 residues. Germline trimming cut 4 bases from V and 4 bases from J; bases unmatched to any gene: 6. CDR3 loop: CATSTDRVGETQYF. The CDR3 DNA sequence: TGTGCCACCAGCACAGACAGGGTTGGAGAGACCCAGTACTTC.

This clone was seen once. V and J are TRBV2 and TRBJ1-6; TRBD1 is a possible D gene (5 bases). V was pared by 3 bases and J by 6 bases, with 12 bases between. This CDR3 region has 15 residues. Germline V gene sequence: CDR1 SNHLY, CDR2 FYNNEI. The CDR3 coding sequence is TGTGCCAGCAGTGACCAGGGTCTTAGTAATTCACCCCTCCACTTT. It translates to CASSDQGLSNSPLHF.

This chain joins TRBV28 and TRBJ1-6, with TRBD1 as a possible D gene (5 bases). Germline V gene data show CDR1 as MDHEN and CDR2 as SYDVKM. The CDR3 has 19 amino acids. Trimming stripped 2 bases from V and 4 bases from J, with 21 bases between. The CDR3 loop reads CASSLGPAAGRDYNSPLHF. Written as DNA, the CDR3 is TGTGCCAGCAGTTTAGGTCCGGCGGCAGGGAGGGATTATAATTCACCCCTCCACTTT.